Listed here are 22 T cell receptor beta chains from one sample, sequenced in a study of T cells after yellow fever vaccination. TCRdb called the 5' RACE reads again in MiXCR, with one record for every CDR3 protein. The profile shows approximately 350,000 distinct CDR3 sequences, roughly 12% of them singletons. The sample was PBMCs, taken on the day of the first yellow fever vaccination. The receptors shown here come from a man between 18 and 29 years old who received the YFV17D yellow fever vaccine.

The chain joins TRBV6-6 to TRBJ2-5; 10 positions match TRBD1. There are 13 residues in the CDR3. The trim removed 6 bases at V and 4 bases at J, leaving 2 bases unmatched. Germline V gene lookup returns CDR1 MNHNY and CDR2 SVGAGI (reference sequence). CDR3 coding DNA: TGTGCCAGCAGGGGACAGGGGATAGAGACCCAGTACTTC. Translation: CASRGQGIETQYF.

The chain uses TRBV12-3 or TRBV12-4 and TRBJ1-2; no firm D call. The CDR3 totals 13 residues. Trimming shortened V by 2 bases and J by 3 bases, and 7 bases separated the two germline ends. The CDR3: CASSLREYYGYTF. For the CDR3, the DNA is TGTGCCAGCAGTTTAAGGGAGTACTATGGCTACACCTTC.

This clonotype was detected many times. The chain couples TRBV5-1 to TRBJ2-7, with no clear D. CDR1 is SGHRS and CDR2 is YFSETQ in the germline V gene. The CDR3 extends over 14 amino acids. Trimming shortened V by 4 bases and J by 1 base, and 12 bases separated the two germline ends. The CDR3, as DNA: TGCGCCAGCAGCCTCCGACTGGATTCCTACGAGCAGTACTTC. Translating gives CASSLRLDSYEQYF.

This clonotype was counted only a few times. This chain connects TRBV9 to TRBJ2-3; D is uncertain. This CDR3 contains 15 residues. Deletions cut 0 bases from V and 1 base from J, with 9 bases between. CDR1 and CDR2 (germline): SGDLS, YYNGEE. Here the CDR3 DNA reads TGTGCCAGCAGCGTAGGGAATGGTGGCACAGATACGCAGTATTTT. Encoded protein: CASSVGNGGTDTQYF. Together with reference TRBV9 and TRBJ2-3, the CDR3 gives the full variable domain: DSGVTQTPKHLITATGQRVTLRCSPRSGDLSVYWYQQSLDQGLQFLIQYYNGEERAKGNILERFSAQQFPDLHSELNLSSLELGDSALYFCASSVGNGGTDTQYFGPGTRLTVL.

The chain carries TRBV6-5 and TRBJ2-7; 8 bases agree with TRBD1. In germline, CDR1 is MNHEY, CDR2 SVGAGI. V shed 4 bases and J 6 bases; nucleotides not matched to a gene: 11. This CDR3 comprises 15 residues. CDR3 in DNA: TGTGCCAGCAGTTCCCCCCGGTCAGGGGGCGTCGAGCAGTACTTC. This gives the protein CASSSPRSGGVEQYF.

This clonotype was seen at least ten times. The V gene is TRBV5-1, the J gene TRBJ2-7, with D possibly matching TRBD1 (6 bases). V lost 2 bases to trimming and J lost 4 bases, with 10 bases between them. The CDR3 is 13 residues long. Germline values: CDR1 SGHRS, CDR2 YFSETQ. CDR3 coding DNA: TGCGCCAGCAGCTTAGGGGGAAATTACGAGCAGTACGTC. Translation gives CASSLGGNYEQYV.

This clonotype was detected once. The chain uses TRBV7-2 and TRBJ1-4, with D perhaps matching TRBD1 (5 bases). Germline CDR1 reads SGHTA; CDR2 reads FQGNSA. V dropped 5 bases and J dropped 8 bases, with 12 bases sitting between them. This CDR3 contains 13 residues. CDR3 amino acids: CASSQGDDEKLFF. CDR3 coding DNA: TGTGCCAGCAGCCAGGGAGACGACGAAAAACTGTTTTTT.

This clonotype was seen more than once but under ten times. The chain has TRBV5-5 and TRBJ1-4, with TRBD1 as a possible D gene (5 bases). Germline CDR1 and CDR2: SGHKS and YYEKEE (reference sequence). The CDR3 is 16 residues long. V lost 4 bases and J lost 0, with 13 bases in between. CDR3 bases: TGTGCCAGCAGCGACAGACCCCGGGCAACTAATGAAAAACTGTTTTTT. Amino acid sequence: CASSDRPRATNEKLFF.

The chain recombines TRBV4-1 with TRBJ2-2; a weak D match, TRBD2 (5 bases). Germline CDR1 is MGHRA and CDR2 is YSYEKL. CDR3 size: 15 residues. V lost 1 base to trimming and J lost 8 bases, with 14 bases between them. In DNA form, the CDR3 reads TGCGCCAGCAGCCAAGTGGCGGGTACTAGGGGGGAGCTGTTTTTT. Translating it yields CASSQVAGTRGELFF.

This clonotype has only a few counts. The chain has TRBV12-3 or TRBV12-4 and TRBJ2-3, with 7 bases identical to TRBD1. Trimming at V came to 6 bases and at J to 8 bases, leaving 5 bases not matched to a gene. This CDR3 region has 12 residues. The CDR3 region is CASSGTVGTQYF. The CDR3 DNA follows: TGTGCCAGCAGCGGGACAGTGGGTACGCAGTATTTT.

This clonotype was observed many times. The chain links TRBV6-1 to TRBJ1-1; D gene unclear. Germline V gene data show CDR1 as MNHNS and CDR2 as SASEGT. CDR3 size: 10 residues. V was shortened by 10 bases and J by 11 bases, with 14 bases between the two germline ends. CDR3 DNA: TGTGCCACCTTAGACCGCGCCGCTTTCTTT. Its translation: CATLDRAAFF.

This chain connects TRBV6-5 to TRBJ2-1, with a tentative D call TRBD1 (5 bases). Looked up from germline, CDR1 is MNHEY and CDR2 is SVGAGI. This CDR3 has 14 residues. V was clipped by 0 bases and J by 8 bases, with 11 bases between them. CDR3 DNA: TGTGCCAGCAGTTACTCAGCAGGGTCCGATGAGCAGTTCTTC. Translated: CASSYSAGSDEQFF.

This clonotype has a count of ten or more. This sequence joins TRBV7-3 and TRBJ2-1; D is possibly TRBD1 or TRBD2 (7 bases each). This CDR3 region has 18 residues. Deletions cut 0 bases from V and 0 bases from J, with 15 bases between. CDR1 and CDR2 (germline): SGHTA, FQGTGA. The CDR3 spells CASSLTRGGPSSYNEQFF. In DNA, the CDR3 is TGTGCCAGCAGCTTAACCAGGGGGGGCCCGAGCTCCTACAATGAGCAGTTCTTC.

This clonotype was found a few times. The chain combines TRBV3-1 with TRBJ2-3; D unclear. CDR1 and CDR2 from the germline V gene are LGHDT and YNNKEL (reference sequence). The CDR3 is 16 amino acids. V lost 1 base to trimming and J lost 2 bases, with 13 bases between them. CDR3 sequence: CASSQVGNLPTDTQYF. The CDR3 DNA reads TGTGCCAGCAGCCAAGTAGGGAACTTACCCACAGATACGCAGTATTTT.

The chain uses TRBV6-6 and TRBJ1-5, with D unresolved. V gave up 4 bases and J gave up 7 bases, with 8 bases separating them. This CDR3 contains 12 residues. CDR1 MNHNY and CDR2 SVGAGI come from the germline V gene (reference sequence). CDR3 residues: CASSWQAQPQHF. In DNA form, the CDR3 reads TGTGCCAGCAGTTGGCAGGCGCAGCCCCAGCATTTT.

The J gene is TRBJ1-4, the V gene TRBV18; D is undetermined. This CDR3 has 16 amino acids. Trimming pared 2 bases from V and 0 bases from J, leaving 10 bases between. CDR1 KGHSH and CDR2 LQKENI come from the germline V gene. The CDR3 DNA sequence: TGTGCCAGCTCACCAGCAAGAAGGGCAACTAATGAAAAACTGTTTTTT. Protein product: CASSPARRATNEKLFF.

This clonotype was detected many times. The chain couples TRBV4-3 to TRBJ2-1; D may correspond to TRBD1 or TRBD2 (6 bases each). V dropped 5 bases and J dropped 9 bases, with 23 bases sitting between them. This CDR3 spans 16 amino acids. CDR1 and CDR2 from the germline V gene are LGHNA and YSLEER. DNA for the CDR3: TGCGCCAGCAGCTGGAGCCTAGTGACGGGGGCTGGTGAGCAGTTCTTC. Its translation: CASSWSLVTGAGEQFF.

The rearrangement links TRBV7-2 to TRBJ2-3; D is perhaps TRBD1 or TRBD2 (6 bases each). The germline V gene encodes CDR1 SGHTA and CDR2 FQGNSA. V was cut by 3 bases and J by 5 bases, with 12 bases left in between. The CDR3 runs 14 residues. CDR3 residues: CASSFSGAGDTQYF. In DNA form, the CDR3 reads TGTGCCAGCAGCTTTTCGGGGGCGGGAGATACGCAGTATTTT.

In this sample, this clonotype turned up a few times. The chain recombines TRBV4-1 with TRBJ1-6, with a weak D call TRBD1 (6 bases). The germline V gene encodes CDR1 MGHRA and CDR2 YSYEKL. The CDR3 is 15 amino acids. Trimming shortened V by 1 base and J by 10 bases, and 14 bases separated the two germline ends. CDR3 nucleotide sequence: TGCGCCAGCAGCCAAGTCAGCAGGGGCAGGTCACCCCTCCACTTT. This gives the protein CASSQVSRGRSPLHF.

This chain uses TRBV7-7 with TRBJ2-1; D perhaps matches TRBD2 (5 bases). The germline gives CDR1 SSHAT, CDR2 FNYEAQ (reference sequence). V lost 0 bases and J 7 bases, leaving 10 bases between the germline ends. The CDR3 totals 14 residues. CDR3 sequence: CASSLATSFNEQFF. The CDR3 DNA is TGTGCCAGCAGCTTAGCCACTAGTTTTAATGAGCAGTTCTTC.

The V and J genes are TRBV4-3 and TRBJ2-2, with TRBD2 matching 10 bases. The CDR3 runs to 19 residues. The ends lost 0 bases at V and 5 bases at J; junction bases unmatched: 12. Germline V gives CDR1 LGHNA, CDR2 YSLEER. The CDR3 loop is CASSQDPLAGAFTTGELFF. The DNA for the CDR3 is TGCGCCAGCAGCCAAGATCCCCTAGCGGGGGCCTTTACTACCGGGGAGCTGTTTTTT.

CDR3 DNA sequence: TGCGCCAGCAGCTCCACCGGGTCAGCGCAGTATTTT. Translating it yields CASSSTGSAQYF. The chain recombines TRBV5-1 with TRBJ2-3; D remains unclear. From germline, CDR1 is SGHRS and CDR2 YFSETQ. Trimming pared 3 bases from V and 10 bases from J, leaving 12 bases between. CDR3 length equals 12 residues.